The TCR beta chain under discussion was sequenced for a study of cytotoxic CD8 clonotypes in ibrutinib-treated CLL. Study at large: Enrolment comprised around twelve relapsed/refractory and approximately 16 treatment-naive patients; fewer than 18 were IGHV unmutated. Recorded responses included some 24 partial and 2 complete; following median roughly 74 months, roughly 15 stayed remitted and roughly twelve progressed.

As regards this clone: Its specificity is not known.

The study, taken as a whole, reports: Sustained-remission and progressing patients' sampling times differed.

Assay used: immunoSEQ multiplex PCR; TCRdb lists only in-frame clones, some missing. The sample lists more than 200,000 clones; 70% were seen once. Trimming took 2 bases from V and 5 from J, leaving 18 bases between them. The CDR3 consists of 16 residues. From germline, CDR1 is LNHNV and CDR2 YYDKDF (reference sequence). The sample consisted of PBMCs, taken after 24 months of ibrutinib treatment. The V call is TRBV15, the J call TRBJ1-1, with D possibly being TRBD1 (5 bases). This clonotype was sampled from a human donor with chronic lymphocytic leukemia. The CDR3 here is CATSRNRDLRRTEAFF. The CDR3 DNA reads TGTGCCACCAGCAGAAACCGGGACCTTCGGCGGACTGAAGCTTTCTTT.